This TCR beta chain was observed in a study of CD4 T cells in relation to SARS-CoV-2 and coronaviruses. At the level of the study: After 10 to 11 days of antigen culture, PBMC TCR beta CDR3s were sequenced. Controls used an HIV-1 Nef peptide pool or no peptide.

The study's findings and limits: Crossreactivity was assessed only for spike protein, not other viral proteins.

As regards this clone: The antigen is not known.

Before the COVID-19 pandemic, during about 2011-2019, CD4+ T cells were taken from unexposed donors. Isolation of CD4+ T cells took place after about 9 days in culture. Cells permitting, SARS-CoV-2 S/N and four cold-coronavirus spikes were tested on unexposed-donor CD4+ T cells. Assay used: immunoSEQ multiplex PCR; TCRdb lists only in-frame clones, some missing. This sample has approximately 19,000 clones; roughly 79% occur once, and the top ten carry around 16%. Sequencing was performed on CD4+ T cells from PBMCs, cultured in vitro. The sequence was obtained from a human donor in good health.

In DNA, the CDR3 is TGTGCCAGCAGTTTAGCGGGCTTTATCACCGGGGAGCTGTTTTTT. Protein: CASSLAGFITGELFF. The rearrangement links TRBV28 to TRBJ2-2; tentative D call: TRBD2 (5 bases). The CDR3 is made up of 15 amino acids. Per the germline V gene, CDR1 is MDHEN and CDR2 is SYDVKM. V lost 2 bases and J 4 bases, leaving 11 bases between the germline ends. The full variable domain, its missing parts supplied by reference TRBV28 and TRBJ2-2, is DVKVTQSSRYLVKRTGEKVFLECVQDMDHENMFWYRQDPGLGLRLIYFSYDVKMKEKGDIPEGYSVSREKKERFSLILESASTNQTSMYLCASSLAGFITGELFFGEGSRLTVL.